This TCR beta chain was captured by sequencing in a study of cytomegalovirus exposure and HLA in healthy donors (dated by TCRdb to 2017 to 2019). In the study overall: According to a later analysis, the 120 or so validation repertoires were produced on the same platform as the roughly 600 repertoires of the first cohort. The study aimed to test whether cataloging public T cell receptors could reveal signatures of past pathogen exposure. In addition to the first cohort of several hundred subjects, a separate validation cohort of some 120 different subjects was used. To predict cytomegalovirus infection status, the study brought together high-throughput TCR immunosequencing, statistical association of individual TCRs with disease status, and machine learning. The paper's findings and limits, for the study overall: Cytomegalovirus status was reported to be diagnosed by the classifier with high specificity and sensitivity in both the original and validation cohorts. In vitro tests confirmed that three of the cytomegalovirus-associated TCR beta chains recognize cytomegalovirus antigens. A later analysis found that TCRs clustered in the first cohort also tended to co-occur in the 120 validation repertoires, with 94% of cluster scores above 0. All 130 or so repertoires were used to score co-occurrence in the validation cohort in a later analysis, because that analysis had no HLA typing for the cohort. A total of 150 or so TCR beta chains were listed by the study as associated with cytomegalovirus. While some public TCRs were present in many individuals, most TCR sequences turned up only very rarely across donors. It was suggested by the authors that the approach could potentially be generalized to other disease states and immunological phenotypes.

The library was prepared using the immunoSEQ multiplex PCR assay. The paper's data handling went like this. A statistical classification framework was built to diagnose cytomegalovirus status from the catalog of TCR beta chain sequences. The immuneACCESS repertoire file appears here via TCRdb, limited to in-frame rearrangements. These files lack a portion of the clones; in checked studies, under half of the deficit traces to unresolved V genes, and the cause of the others is not known. V, J and clone size were drawn from that table, and D and trimming were deduced from the DNA. This sample gives fewer than 120,000 clones in total; around nine tenths of them show up just once. Together, the top ten hold about 1.9% of the sample. A word on this clone: It lacks a known antigen. There are no base qualities to consult, and no much larger clone falls within one base.

Via the germline V gene, CDR1 is SNHLY and CDR2 FYNNEI. The CDR3 sequence holds 13 residues, the cysteine and phenylalanine included. Left in the record is the CDR3 DNA by itself, 39 bases read in frame from the first base. Unmatched junction bases come to 4, with V trimmed by 2 bases and J by 8 bases. The donors belonged to the validation cohort of about 130 subjects, which was separate from the approximately 700-subject first cohort. Sequencing was performed on PBMCs. Rearrangement joined TRBV2 to TRBJ2-5; TRBD2 fits 8 bases in the junction. The receptor comes from a woman younger than 35 in good health and CMV-seronegative. The CDR3 protein sequence reads: CASSEISGTTQYF. The nucleotide sequence is given as TGTGCCAGCAGTGAAATTAGCGGGACAACCCAGTACTTC.